This T cell receptor beta chain was recorded in a study of beta chain features in type 1 diabetes. Study in general: Cell yields, gender and age were comparable in patients and healthy donors. Study-wide findings and caveats: For TCRB rearrangement, an influence of HLA type remained unresolved here. Patients' naive, central memory and Treg TCRB repertoires seemed closer to one another than those of healthy donors.

This clone was recorded a few times. What it recognizes is unknown. All of the isolated RNA was reverse transcribed, so expressed TCRB transcripts were sequenced. Data came from immunoSEQ multiplex PCR; TCRdb stores just in-frame clones and leaves some out. The data contain 200,000 to 250,000 clones, about a tenth of them singletons. Losses at the gene ends were 4 bases for V and 4 bases for J; bases not matched to a gene: 5. Germline V CDR1 and CDR2: MNHEY, SVGAGI. The CDR3 is 15 amino acids. The chain combines TRBV6-5 with TRBJ2-2; 8 bases align to TRBD1. This TCR was sampled from a man between 18 and 29 years old in good health. Sequenced sample: central memory CD4+ T cells from blood. The DNA for the CDR3 is TGTGCCAGCAGTTCCGGGGACAGGAGCACCGGGGAGCTGTTTTTT. Amino acids: CASSSGDRSTGELFF.